This passage covers 16 T cell receptor beta chains from one sample sequenced in a study of blood T cell repertoires in COVID-19. TCRdb's table, derived via immunoSEQ multiplex PCR, lists solely in-frame clones and lacks some. The sample lists about 180,000 clones, approximately 88% occurring once. The sample comprised peripheral blood. The receptors come from a middle-aged woman with COVID-19, enrolled during active disease.

V and J are TRBV6-5 and TRBJ1-4; possibly TRBD1 for D (6 bases). Looked up from germline, CDR1 is MNHEY and CDR2 is SVGAGI. The CDR3 length is 16 residues. The V gene lost 0 bases and the J gene lost 6 bases, with 14 bases spanning the gap. CDR3 DNA: TGTGCCAGCAGTTACTCGATTTTGGACAGTCATGAAAAACTGTTTTTT. The encoded protein is CASSYSILDSHEKLFF.

The chain carries TRBV5-6 and TRBJ2-3; TRBD2 matches 9 bases. Germline trimming cut 4 bases from V and 4 bases from J; bases unmatched to any gene: 7. There are 15 residues in the CDR3. Germline V gene data show CDR1 as SGHDT and CDR2 as YYEEEE. The DNA for the CDR3 is TGTGCCAGCAGCCGGGGCGGGGGGGCCGCAGATACGCAGTATTTT. Protein product: CASSRGGGAADTQYF.

The chain couples TRBV2 to TRBJ2-1; 7 nucleotides align to TRBD2. This CDR3 has 14 amino acids. The ends lost 5 bases at V and 5 bases at J; junction bases unmatched: 6. Germline-derived CDR1 and CDR2 are SNHLY and FYNNEI. In nucleotides, the CDR3 is TGTGCCAGCAGTCCCCAGCGGGGTGACAATGAGCAGTTCTTC. This codes for CASSPQRGDNEQFF.

V is TRBV19 and J is TRBJ1-2, with no clear D. This CDR3 has 14 amino acids. Trimming removed 3 bases at V and 2 bases at J, with 10 bases between. Per germline, CDR1 LNHDA and CDR2 SQIVND (reference sequence). The CDR3 spells CASSILQTNYGYTF. CDR3 in DNA: TGTGCCAGTAGTATCCTGCAGACAAACTATGGCTACACCTTC. Filled out from reference TRBV19 and TRBJ1-2, the complete variable domain reads DGGITQSPKYLFRKEGQNVTLSCEQNLNHDAMYWYRQDPGQGLRLIYYSQIVNDFQKGDIAEGYSVSREKKESFPLTVTSAQKNPTAFYLCASSILQTNYGYTFGSGTRLTVV.

The chain carries TRBV28 and TRBJ2-3; weak D call: TRBD1 (5 bases). Deletions cut 7 bases from V and 3 bases from J, with 20 bases between. CDR3 size: 16 residues. Germline CDR1 and CDR2: MDHEN and SYDVKM. The CDR3 is CASNPAGSRSTDTQYF. Here the CDR3 DNA reads TGTGCCAGCAATCCTGCAGGGTCCCGGAGTACAGATACGCAGTATTTT.

The chain links TRBV27 to TRBJ1-5; 7 bases match TRBD1. Germline CDR1 reads MNHEY; CDR2 reads SMNVEV (reference sequence). This CDR3 comprises 14 residues. The V gene end was trimmed by 6 bases and the J gene end by 3 bases; junction bases not matched to a gene: 5. The CDR3 spells CASSLTGANQPQHF. CDR3 sequence (DNA): TGTGCCAGCAGCCTCACAGGGGCCAATCAGCCCCAGCATTTT.

The chain combines TRBV5-1 with TRBJ1-1, with D hard to call. V was shortened by 3 bases and J by 7 bases, with 16 bases between the two germline ends. Germline loops: CDR1 SGHRS, CDR2 YFSETQ. This CDR3 has 14 amino acids. The CDR3 coding sequence is TGCGCCAGCAGCTCGCTCCTTGGCTTTGATGAAGCTTTCTTT. Protein product: CASSSLLGFDEAFF.

The CDR3 DNA is TGTGCCAGCAGCCCCGGGACGACAGGAGGACGGCAGTACTTC. This codes for CASSPGTTGGRQYF. The V and J genes are TRBV14 and TRBJ2-7, with D tentatively TRBD1 (6 bases). Looked up from germline, CDR1 is SGHDN and CDR2 is FVKESK. This CDR3 has 14 residues. The V and J ends lost 4 bases and 9 bases respectively, with 19 bases between them.

The chain has TRBV18 and TRBJ1-3; weak D call: TRBD1 (5 bases). The CDR3 spans 14 residues. Trimming took off 3 bases at V and 0 bases at J, with 6 bases between the two ends. Germline V gene sequence: CDR1 KGHSH, CDR2 LQKENI. This CDR3 is CASSPQGSGNTIYF. The DNA of the CDR3 is TGTGCCAGCTCACCTCAGGGCTCTGGAAACACCATATATTTT.

The J gene is TRBJ2-1, the V gene TRBV27, with D maybe TRBD2 (7 bases). Between the trimmed V and J ends, which lost 7 bases and 3 bases, there was a span of 16 bases. The CDR3 loop spans 15 amino acids. Germline V CDR1 and CDR2: MNHEY, SMNVEV (reference sequence). The chain's CDR3 is CASTAAGTRYNEQFF. As DNA, the CDR3 is TGTGCCAGCACCGCAGCGGGGACACGCTACAATGAGCAGTTCTTC.

The gene calls are TRBV28 and TRBJ1-5; no clear D. The V end was cut by 7 bases, the J end by 5 bases, with 12 bases between. The CDR3 loop spans 13 amino acids. Germline V gives CDR1 MDHEN, CDR2 SYDVKM. The CDR3 sequence is CASTGWQDQPQHF. The CDR3 DNA sequence: TGTGCCAGCACTGGCTGGCAAGATCAGCCCCAGCATTTT. Supplemented by reference TRBV28 and TRBJ1-5, the full variable domain reads DVKVTQSSRYLVKRTGEKVFLECVQDMDHENMFWYRQDPGLGLRLIYFSYDVKMKEKGDIPEGYSVSREKKERFSLILESASTNQTSMYLCASTGWQDQPQHFGDGTRLSIL.

V is TRBV29-1 and J is TRBJ2-5; a possible D gene is TRBD2 (6 bases). V lost 4 bases and J lost 4, with 10 bases in between. Germline V gives CDR1 SQVTM, CDR2 ANQGSEA. The CDR3 totals 12 residues. CDR3 residues: CSVVVGGETQYF. The CDR3 DNA follows: TGCAGCGTTGTTGTGGGGGGAGAGACCCAGTACTTC.

This chain links TRBV11-2 with TRBJ1-2; 8 bases are a match to TRBD1. CDR1 and CDR2 (germline): SGHAT, FQNNGV. The trim removed 5 bases at V and 5 bases at J, leaving 4 bases unmatched. The CDR3 contains 13 residues. The CDR3 loop is CASSANRGYGYTF. In DNA form, the CDR3 reads TGTGCCAGCAGCGCGAACAGGGGGTATGGCTACACCTTC.

The chain is built from TRBV28 and TRBJ2-3; 7 nucleotides agree with TRBD2. This CDR3 comprises 12 residues. Germline V gene lookup returns CDR1 MDHEN and CDR2 SYDVKM. With V trimmed by 10 bases and J by 3 bases, 4 bases remained unmatched. This CDR3 reads CAILGGTDTQYF. The CDR3 DNA sequence: TGTGCCATCCTGGGGGGGACAGATACGCAGTATTTT.

This chain uses TRBV19 with TRBJ1-1; 10 bases line up with TRBD1. V gave up 4 bases and J gave up 4 bases; unmatched junction bases: 3. Germline CDR1 is LNHDA and CDR2 is SQIVND (reference sequence). This CDR3 region has 14 residues. CDR3 residues: CASSTWDRGTEAFF. The CDR3 region has the DNA TGTGCCAGTAGTACCTGGGACAGGGGCACTGAAGCTTTCTTT.

This CDR3 is CASSLWGRTDTQYF. The CDR3 bases are TGTGCCAGCAGCTTATGGGGCCGCACAGATACGCAGTATTTT. The rearrangement uses TRBV13 and TRBJ2-3; D possibly corresponds to TRBD1 (5 bases). Trimming removed 2 bases from V and 1 base from J, with 7 bases in between. The CDR3 has 14 residues. CDR1 is PRHDT and CDR2 is FYEKMQ in the germline V gene (reference sequence).